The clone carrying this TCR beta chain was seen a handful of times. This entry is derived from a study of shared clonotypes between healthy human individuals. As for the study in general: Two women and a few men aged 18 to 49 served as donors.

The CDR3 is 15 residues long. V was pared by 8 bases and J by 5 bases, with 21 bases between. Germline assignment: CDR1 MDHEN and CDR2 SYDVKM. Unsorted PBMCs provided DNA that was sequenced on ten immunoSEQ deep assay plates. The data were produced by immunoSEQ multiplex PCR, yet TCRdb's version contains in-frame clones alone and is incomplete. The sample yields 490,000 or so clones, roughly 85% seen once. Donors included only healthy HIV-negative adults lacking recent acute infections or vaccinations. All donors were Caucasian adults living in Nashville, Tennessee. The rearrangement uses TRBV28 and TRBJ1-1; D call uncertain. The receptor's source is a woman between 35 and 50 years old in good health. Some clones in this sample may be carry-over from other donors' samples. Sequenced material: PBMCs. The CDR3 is CASSLRGRGGTEAFF. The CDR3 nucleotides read TGTGCCAGCTCCCTCAGAGGACGGGGAGGGACTGAAGCTTTCTTT.